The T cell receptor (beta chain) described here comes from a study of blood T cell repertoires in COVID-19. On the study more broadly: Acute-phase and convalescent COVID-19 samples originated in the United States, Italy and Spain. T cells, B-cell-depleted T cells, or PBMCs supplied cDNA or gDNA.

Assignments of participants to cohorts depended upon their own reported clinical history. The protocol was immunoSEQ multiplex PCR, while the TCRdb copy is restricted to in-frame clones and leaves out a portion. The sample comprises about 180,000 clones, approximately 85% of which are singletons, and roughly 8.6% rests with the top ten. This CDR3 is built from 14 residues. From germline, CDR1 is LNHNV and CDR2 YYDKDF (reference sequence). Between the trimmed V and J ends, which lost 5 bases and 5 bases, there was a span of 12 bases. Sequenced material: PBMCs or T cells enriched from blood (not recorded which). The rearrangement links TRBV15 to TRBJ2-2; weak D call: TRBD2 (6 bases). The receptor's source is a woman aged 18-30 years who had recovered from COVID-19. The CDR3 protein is CATSPGRETGELFF. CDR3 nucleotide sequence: TGTGCCACCAGCCCTGGGCGGGAAACCGGGGAGCTGTTTTTT.